This record looks at one TCR beta chain sequence and its context. Its antigen is undetermined. Trimming removed 1 base from V and 0 bases from J, with 7 bases in between. Germline-derived CDR1 and CDR2 are MGHDK and SYGVNS. The CDR3 runs 15 residues. Researchers set a sequencing depth target of 1 in 200,000 to 1 in 1 million T cells. The repertoire was sequenced with immunoSEQ multiplex PCR; TCRdb's copy has only in-frame clones and lacks some. The profile shows fewer than 400,000 clones, roughly two thirds of them singletons. The data are from a study of cytotoxic CD8 clonotypes in ibrutinib-treated CLL. In the study overall: Partial response was seen in approximately 25 patients and complete response in 2; after median around 5.5 years, about 14 stayed remitted, around twelve progressed.

Study-wide results and caveats: Against age-matched healthy donors, baseline clonality ran higher and tracked circulating CD8+ T-cell counts.

The chain combines TRBV25-1 with TRBJ1-3; no firm D call. The source material was PBMCs, sampled after 36 months of ibrutinib treatment. This TCR was sampled from a human donor with chronic lymphocytic leukemia. The CDR3 bases are TGTGCCAGCAGTGAATCGCTGCTCTCTGGAAACACCATATATTTT. Amino acids: CASSESLLSGNTIYF.